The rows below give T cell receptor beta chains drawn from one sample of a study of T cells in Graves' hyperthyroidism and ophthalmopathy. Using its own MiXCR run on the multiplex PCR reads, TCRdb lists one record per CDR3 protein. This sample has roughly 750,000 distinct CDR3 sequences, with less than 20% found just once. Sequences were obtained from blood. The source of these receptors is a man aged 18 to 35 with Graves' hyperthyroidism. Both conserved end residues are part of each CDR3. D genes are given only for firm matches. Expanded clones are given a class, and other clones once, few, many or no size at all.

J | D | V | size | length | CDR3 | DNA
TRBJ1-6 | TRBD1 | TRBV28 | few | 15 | CASSTPGQGSSPLHF | TGTGCCAGCAGTACACCGGGACAGGGATCTTCACCCCTCCACTTT
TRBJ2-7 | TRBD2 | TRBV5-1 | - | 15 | CASSFSTSGYYEQYF | TGCGCCAGCAGCTTTTCGACTAGCGGATACTACGAGCAGTACTTC
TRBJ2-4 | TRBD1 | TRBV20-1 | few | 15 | CSAAGTGGYKNIQYF | TGCAGTGCCGCTGGGACAGGGGGGTACAAAAACATTCAGTACTTC
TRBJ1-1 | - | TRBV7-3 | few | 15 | CASSLSPGTSTEAFF | TGTGCCAGCAGCTTAAGCCCGGGTACGAGCACTGAAGCTTTCTTT
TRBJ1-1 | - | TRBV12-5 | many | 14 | CASGSPGENTEAFF | TGTGCTAGTGGTTCCCCAGGGGAGAACACTGAAGCTTTCTTT
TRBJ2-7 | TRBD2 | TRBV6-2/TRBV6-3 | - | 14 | CASRASGRSYEQYF | TGTGCCAGCAGAGCTAGCGGGAGGTCCTACGAGCAGTACTTC
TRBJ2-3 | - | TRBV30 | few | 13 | CAWSRPSTDTQYF | TGTGCCTGGAGTAGGCCGAGCACAGATACGCAGTATTTT
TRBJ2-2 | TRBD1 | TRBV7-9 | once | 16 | CASSLGRGQSTGELFF | TGTGCCAGCAGCTTAGGCAGGGGGCAGAGCACCGGGGAGCTGTTTTTT
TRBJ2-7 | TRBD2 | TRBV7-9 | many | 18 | CASSHRLRGTSGSYEQYF | TGTGCCAGCAGCCATAGGTTGCGGGGGACTAGCGGTTCCTACGAGCAGTACTTC
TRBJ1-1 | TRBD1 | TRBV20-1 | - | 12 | CSATTGGAEAFF | TGCAGTGCTACGACAGGGGGCGCGGAGGCTTTCTTT
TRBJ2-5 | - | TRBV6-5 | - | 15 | CASSYSQGAQETQYF | TGTGCCAGCAGTTACTCCCAGGGTGCCCAAGAGACCCAGTACTTC
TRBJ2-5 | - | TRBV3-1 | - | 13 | CASSQDTQETQYF | TGTGCCAGCAGCCAAGATACCCAAGAGACCCAGTACTTC